This entry concerns a single T cell receptor beta chain. Sequenced by immunoSEQ multiplex PCR; TCRdb stores in-frame clones only, minus some. The repertoire holds tens of thousands of clones, with more than 65% as singletons. These data originate in a study of OX40 agonist ivuxolimab in advanced cancers. From germline, CDR1 is SGHRS and CDR2 YFSETQ. Trimming at V came to 4 bases and at J to 3 bases, leaving 8 bases not matched to a gene. The CDR3 covers 15 residues. The chain joins TRBV5-1 to TRBJ1-1; 8 positions agree with TRBD1. The receptor was isolated from an adult with an advanced solid tumor such as melanoma, head and neck, liver or kidney cancer. Sequenced here: CD4+ or CD8+ T cells sorted from blood, sampled in a trial of the OX40 agonist ivuxolimab. In DNA, the CDR3 is TGCGCCAGCAGCCCGGACAGGGCCGATCACACTGAAGCTTTCTTT. This encodes CASSPDRADHTEAFF.